Sequencing of this T cell receptor (beta chain) was carried out in a study of T cells in lung cancer brain metastases. The protocol was immunoSEQ multiplex PCR, while the TCRdb copy is restricted to in-frame clones and leaves out a portion. The table records 3,900 or so clones, approximately 90% of them present only once. The junction had 10 bases not matched to a gene; V was cut back by 1 base and J by 7 bases. This CDR3 is 16 amino acids long. In germline, CDR1 is SGHDN, CDR2 FVKESK. This clone was found a few times. The source of this sequence is a man in his 60s with non-small cell lung cancer. Input material: tumor tissue from the primary lung tumor. This chain joins TRBV14 and TRBJ1-2; the match to TRBD1 covers 9 bases. The CDR3 spells CASSQALGQGVRGYTF. The CDR3 coding sequence is TGTGCCAGCAGCCAAGCCCTGGGACAGGGAGTTCGTGGCTACACCTTC.